This T cell receptor beta chain was sequenced in a study of chemoradiotherapy in HPV16-positive cancers. Clones were read by immunoSEQ multiplex PCR, and TCRdb kept only the in-frame ones, dropping some. The sample consists of 15,000 to 20,000 clones, just under 90% of them appearing once. The CDR3 is made up of 12 amino acids. V dropped 3 bases and J dropped 3 bases, with 6 bases sitting between them. In germline, CDR1 is SNHLY, CDR2 FYNNEI. The TCR was taken from a human donor with HPV-associated anogenital cancer. The sequenced sample was blood, obtained from a patient who underwent chemoradiotherapy. J is TRBJ2-7 and V is TRBV2; no reliable D call. The CDR3 loop is CASSEVYYEQYF. The DNA of the CDR3 is TGTGCCAGCAGTGAGGTTTACTACGAGCAGTACTTC.